This TCR beta chain emerged from a study of EBV T-cell therapy then PD-1 blockade in nasopharyngeal carcinoma (dated by TCRdb to about 2021). Genomic DNA was extracted from sorted cells using the Qiagen DNeasy Kit. TCR beta chain deep sequencing was performed on the immunoSEQ platform. The authors' pipeline ran thus. The immunoSEQ Analyzer software was used to analyze the repertoire data. TCRdb took this table from immuneACCESS and kept in-frame rearrangements with V and J called. Such tables lack part of the clones; where checked against another copy, unresolved V genes explain under half of the gap, and the rest is unexplained. V, J and clone size derive from that table, while D and trimming were established from the DNA sequence. This sample gives roughly 22,000 clones in total; over 65% of them show up just once. The top ten clonotypes cover about 24% of the sample. The germline V gene encodes CDR1 SGHDT and CDR2 YYEEEE. V is pruned by 2 bases and J by 7 bases, leaving 8 bases of the junction without a gene match. The CDR3 goes from the cysteine to the phenylalanine over 14 residues. The CDR3 DNA has 42 bases and is translated from base 1.

The treatment or condition label of this sample denotes: AdE1-LMPpoly-expanded autologous EBV-specific T-cell therapy followed by anti-PD-1 nivolumab. About this clone: The antigen this receptor binds is unknown. No clone much larger than this one lies a single base away; base qualities are absent.

This sequence was found in a man between 35 and 55 years old with nasopharyngeal carcinoma. The material sequenced was CD8+ T cells from blood, taken at day -245 from a patient whose treatment included autologous EBV-specific T cells and nivolumab. The chain uses TRBV5-6 and TRBJ1-1, with 7 bases matching TRBD1. In nucleotide form, the sequence is TGTGCCAGCAGCTTAAGAGGGGGCGGATTTGAAGCTTTCTTT. This translates into CASSLRGGGFEAFF.